This T cell receptor (beta chain) was found in a study of regulatory T cells in long-lasting Graves disease. Study-level results: Among the persistent patients, 2,500 to 3,500 public clonotypes were shared, more than the 966 shared among new patients.

Combining iRepertoire HTBI primers with Arm-PCR of CDR3 regions, the authors built TCR beta libraries. As processed by the authors: Analysis of the samples identified over 60 TRBV and about 14 TRBJ segments. TCRdb reprocessed the multiplex PCR reads with MiXCR, giving one entry per CDR3 protein. TCRdb's processing, not the authors' own work, is the source of the V and J calls. The sample yields about 430,000 distinct CDR3 sequences, approximately 22% seen once. Specified time point: persistent/refractory GD, antithyroid drugs over 5 years with positive TRAb. RNA isolated from PBMCs was used to make the TCR library. As a group, patients came from one endocrinology department in Xi'an, China. Comments on this clonotype: Its antigen is still unknown.

The trim removed 5 bases at V and 5 bases at J, leaving 14 bases unmatched. The CDR3 is 16 amino acids. Germline V gives CDR1 SNHLY, CDR2 FYNNEI. The clonotype comes from a female donor with Graves disease. The source material was peripheral blood mononuclear cells (PBMCs), sampled when the disease was refractory, from a patient treated with antithyroid drugs. The chain carries TRBV2 and TRBJ2-5; 7 positions agree with TRBD1. The CDR3 DNA reads TGTGCCAGCAGTCCGGGACAGTCTCCTGGGGTGGAGACCCAGTACTTC. Residues: CASSPGQSPGVETQYF.